This T cell receptor beta chain is drawn from a study of blood T cell repertoires in COVID-19. As originally analysed: The authors estimated nucleated cell counts from reference gene primer amplification. Repertoires were generated with immunoSEQ multiplex PCR, while TCRdb's copy carries only in-frame clones and drops some. V and J calls and clone size are those listed in that table; D and trimming were worked out from the DNA. The repertoire holds approximately 300,000 clones, with more than 80% as singletons. The germline V gene has CDR1 KGHSH and CDR2 LQKENI. There are 15 residues in the CDR3. The V and J ends lost 1 base and 7 bases, in that order; junction bases with no gene match: 4.

V is TRBV18 and J is TRBJ1-6; 7 bases are shared with TRBD1. The sequence came from a woman in her 30s with COVID-19, enrolled during active disease. Input material: peripheral blood. Here the CDR3 DNA reads TGTGCCAGCTCACCACGGGACAGCAGGAATTCACCCCTCCACTTT. Amino acids: CASSPRDSRNSPLHF.